These T cell receptor beta chains were read from a single sample in a study of T cells in Graves' hyperthyroidism and ophthalmopathy. TCRdb recomputed calls from the multiplex PCR reads with MiXCR, one row per CDR3 protein. This table holds roughly 720,000 distinct CDR3 sequences, around 16% found once. The source material was blood. The receptors stem from a man between 45 and 60 years old with Graves' hyperthyroidism. CDR3s include the opening cysteine and the closing phenylalanine or tryptophan. The order of the fields is V gene, D gene, clone size, J gene, CDR3 protein, CDR3 DNA. The D gene is left open where the match is weak. Where a row states a size, it is once, few, many or the class of an expanded clone; other rows omit it.

V gene: TRBV29-1
D gene: NA
clone size: many
J gene: TRBJ1-2
CDR3 protein: CSGQETNYGYTF
CDR3 DNA: TGCAGCGGACAGGAGACTAACTATGGCTACACCTTC

V gene: TRBV2
D gene: TRBD1
clone size: NA
J gene: TRBJ1-4
CDR3 protein: CASKGGQGTEKLFF
CDR3 DNA: TGTGCCAGCAAGGGGGGACAGGGTACTGAAAAACTGTTTTTT

V gene: TRBV6-1
D gene: TRBD2
clone size: NA
J gene: TRBJ2-2
CDR3 protein: CAGRGASGRGTGELFF
CDR3 DNA: TGTGCCGGAAGAGGAGCAAGCGGGAGGGGCACCGGGGAGCTGTTTTTT

V gene: TRBV30
D gene: NA
clone size: many
J gene: TRBJ1-1
CDR3 protein: CAWSVMLDTEAFF
CDR3 DNA: TGTGCCTGGAGTGTAATGCTAGACACTGAAGCTTTCTTT

V gene: TRBV12-3/TRBV12-4
D gene: NA
clone size: many
J gene: TRBJ1-5
CDR3 protein: CASSKTALIEPQHF
CDR3 DNA: TGTGCCAGCAGCAAGACCGCCTTAATCGAGCCCCAGCATTTT

V gene: TRBV3-1
D gene: TRBD1
clone size: NA
J gene: TRBJ1-1
CDR3 protein: CASSQGWDSEAFF
CDR3 DNA: TGTGCCAGCAGCCAAGGATGGGACAGTGAAGCTTTCTTT

V gene: TRBV29-1
D gene: TRBD2
clone size: many
J gene: TRBJ2-3
CDR3 protein: CSGLAGRSTDTQYF
CDR3 DNA: TGCAGCGGGCTAGCGGGACGCAGCACAGATACGCAGTATTTT

V gene: TRBV24-1
D gene: NA
clone size: few
J gene: TRBJ1-3
CDR3 protein: CATSDFPSGNTIYF
CDR3 DNA: TGTGCCACCAGTGATTTCCCCTCTGGAAACACCATATATTTT

V gene: TRBV27
D gene: TRBD2
clone size: many
J gene: TRBJ2-7
CDR3 protein: CASSPGTSATYEQYF
CDR3 DNA: TGTGCCAGCAGTCCCGGGACTAGCGCGACCTACGAGCAGTACTTC

V gene: TRBV6-5
D gene: NA
clone size: few
J gene: TRBJ2-7
CDR3 protein: CASSYETGLGHEQYF
CDR3 DNA: TGTGCCAGCAGTTACGAGACAGGTCTAGGTCACGAGCAGTACTTC

V gene: TRBV6-2/TRBV6-3
D gene: TRBD1
clone size: many
J gene: TRBJ2-7
CDR3 protein: CATSWGQGLVEQYF
CDR3 DNA: TGTGCCACTTCTTGGGGACAGGGGTTGGTCGAGCAGTACTTC

V gene: TRBV7-2
D gene: TRBD2
clone size: few
J gene: TRBJ2-7
CDR3 protein: CASSREPGLMSYEQYF
CDR3 DNA: TGTGCCAGCAGCCGCGAACCGGGACTAATGTCGTACGAGCAGTACTTC

V gene: TRBV19
D gene: NA
clone size: NA
J gene: TRBJ2-1
CDR3 protein: CASSSVSISYNEQFF
CDR3 DNA: TGTGCCAGTAGCTCTGTTAGCATTTCCTACAATGAGCAGTTCTTC

V gene: TRBV6-1
D gene: NA
clone size: many
J gene: TRBJ1-4
CDR3 protein: CASRTGGTANEKLFF
CDR3 DNA: TGTGCCAGCAGGACGGGGGGCACAGCTAATGAAAAACTGTTTTTT

V gene: TRBV12-3/TRBV12-4
D gene: TRBD2
clone size: few
J gene: TRBJ2-1
CDR3 protein: CAIASGSSYNEQFF
CDR3 DNA: TGTGCCATAGCTAGCGGGAGCTCCTACAATGAGCAGTTCTTC

V gene: TRBV3-1
D gene: NA
clone size: many
J gene: TRBJ2-5
CDR3 protein: CASSQEGLGGPEETQYF
CDR3 DNA: TGTGCCAGCAGCCAAGAAGGTCTGGGGGGGCCGGAAGAGACCCAGTACTTC

V gene: TRBV27
D gene: NA
clone size: NA
J gene: TRBJ2-1
CDR3 protein: CASSPHGRESYNEQFF
CDR3 DNA: TGTGCCAGCAGTCCCCATGGCAGGGAGTCCTACAATGAGCAGTTCTTC

V gene: TRBV6-2/TRBV6-3
D gene: TRBD2
clone size: NA
J gene: TRBJ2-7
CDR3 protein: CASSPHSGRAPEQYF
CDR3 DNA: TGTGCCAGCAGCCCCCATAGCGGGAGGGCACCCGAGCAGTACTTC

V gene: TRBV6-1
D gene: NA
clone size: few
J gene: TRBJ1-1
CDR3 protein: CASRTGENTEAFF
CDR3 DNA: TGTGCCAGTAGAACGGGTGAGAACACTGAAGCTTTCTTT

V gene: TRBV11-2
D gene: TRBD2
clone size: few
J gene: TRBJ2-7
CDR3 protein: CASSLWGEGPYEQYF
CDR3 DNA: TGTGCCAGCAGCTTATGGGGGGAGGGCCCCTACGAGCAGTACTTC

V gene: TRBV6-1
D gene: TRBD1
clone size: NA
J gene: TRBJ2-2
CDR3 protein: CASSEIAPGQGTGELFF
CDR3 DNA: TGTGCCAGCAGTGAAATTGCCCCGGGACAGGGGACCGGGGAGCTGTTTTTT

V gene: TRBV2
D gene: NA
clone size: many
J gene: TRBJ1-1
CDR3 protein: CASKRGATEAFF
CDR3 DNA: TGTGCCAGCAAGAGGGGGGCGACTGAAGCTTTCTTT

V gene: TRBV7-9
D gene: TRBD1
clone size: NA
J gene: TRBJ2-7
CDR3 protein: CASTAQGDFYEQYF
CDR3 DNA: TGTGCCAGCACCGCACAGGGGGATTTCTACGAGCAGTACTTC

V gene: TRBV2
D gene: NA
clone size: many
J gene: TRBJ1-1
CDR3 protein: CASSEGQASTEAFF
CDR3 DNA: TGTGCCAGCAGTGAAGGACAGGCGAGTACTGAAGCTTTCTTT

V gene: TRBV28
D gene: TRBD2
clone size: many
J gene: TRBJ2-1
CDR3 protein: CASSHRGGRISNEQFF
CDR3 DNA: TGTGCCAGCAGCCACCGAGGCGGGAGGATTTCCAATGAGCAGTTCTTC

V gene: TRBV27
D gene: TRBD1
clone size: NA
J gene: TRBJ1-6
CDR3 protein: CASSLSAGGDSPLHF
CDR3 DNA: TGTGCCAGCAGTTTATCGGCAGGGGGGGATTCACCCCTCCACTTT

V gene: TRBV27
D gene: TRBD1
clone size: many
J gene: TRBJ1-1
CDR3 protein: CASRLRGTRAEAFF
CDR3 DNA: TGTGCCAGCAGACTCAGGGGGACCCGGGCTGAAGCTTTCTTT

V gene: TRBV6-1
D gene: NA
clone size: NA
J gene: TRBJ2-5
CDR3 protein: CASSPGTAGRETQYF
CDR3 DNA: TGTGCCAGCAGTCCCGGGACAGCCGGGAGGGAGACCCAGTACTTC

V gene: TRBV9
D gene: NA
clone size: few
J gene: TRBJ2-2
CDR3 protein: CASKGPQNAGELFF
CDR3 DNA: TGTGCCAGCAAGGGGCCGCAGAACGCCGGGGAGCTGTTTTTT

V gene: TRBV20-1
D gene: TRBD2
clone size: few
J gene: TRBJ2-1
CDR3 protein: CSARDGLAGLSSYNEQFF
CDR3 DNA: TGCAGTGCTAGAGATGGGCTAGCGGGCCTAAGCTCCTACAATGAGCAGTTCTTC

V gene: TRBV14
D gene: NA
clone size: many
J gene: TRBJ1-1
CDR3 protein: CASSQDQEEAFF
CDR3 DNA: TGTGCCAGCAGCCAAGATCAAGAGGAAGCTTTCTTT

V gene: TRBV12-3/TRBV12-4
D gene: NA
clone size: many
J gene: TRBJ2-2
CDR3 protein: CASIFTGELFF
CDR3 DNA: TGTGCCAGCATTTTTACCGGGGAGCTGTTTTTT

V gene: TRBV20-1
D gene: TRBD2
clone size: many
J gene: TRBJ2-7
CDR3 protein: CSAMRVAGFNEQYF
CDR3 DNA: TGCAGTGCTATGCGAGTAGCGGGATTCAACGAGCAGTACTTC

V gene: TRBV6-1
D gene: NA
clone size: NA
J gene: TRBJ1-1
CDR3 protein: CASSPGRGKAFF
CDR3 DNA: TGTGCCAGCAGCCCAGGGAGAGGTAAAGCTTTCTTT

V gene: TRBV7-9
D gene: TRBD2
clone size: NA
J gene: TRBJ2-1
CDR3 protein: CASSSLAGARGEQFF
CDR3 DNA: TGTGCCAGCAGCTCTCTAGCGGGAGCCCGCGGGGAGCAGTTCTTC

V gene: TRBV5-8
D gene: NA
clone size: NA
J gene: TRBJ2-3
CDR3 protein: CASSPARGEGPQYF
CDR3 DNA: TGTGCCAGCAGCCCCGCCCGTGGTGAGGGACCGCAGTATTTT

V gene: TRBV7-2
D gene: NA
clone size: many
J gene: TRBJ2-1
CDR3 protein: CASSLAAGRQFF
CDR3 DNA: TGTGCCAGCAGCTTAGCGGCAGGGAGGCAGTTCTTC

V gene: TRBV7-8
D gene: NA
clone size: NA
J gene: TRBJ2-1
CDR3 protein: CASSLGNNNEQFF
CDR3 DNA: TGTGCCAGCAGCTTGGGCAATAACAATGAGCAGTTCTTC

V gene: TRBV12-3/TRBV12-4
D gene: TRBD2
clone size: many
J gene: TRBJ2-3
CDR3 protein: CASREGEFPDTQYF
CDR3 DNA: TGTGCCAGCCGGGAGGGGGAGTTCCCAGATACGCAGTATTTT

V gene: TRBV3-1
D gene: NA
clone size: many
J gene: TRBJ2-3
CDR3 protein: CASSQRLTDTQYF
CDR3 DNA: TGTGCCAGCAGCCAGAGACTTACAGATACGCAGTATTTT

V gene: TRBV27
D gene: NA
clone size: many
J gene: TRBJ1-2
CDR3 protein: CASSLSPWGGYTF
CDR3 DNA: TGTGCCAGCAGTTTATCCCCCTGGGGTGGCTACACCTTC

V gene: TRBV7-8
D gene: NA
clone size: many
J gene: TRBJ2-3
CDR3 protein: CASSSRGKAQYF
CDR3 DNA: TGTGCCAGCAGCTCGAGGGGCAAAGCGCAGTATTTT

V gene: TRBV20-1
D gene: TRBD2
clone size: many
J gene: TRBJ2-1
CDR3 protein: CSARLAGGWNEQFF
CDR3 DNA: TGCAGTGCTAGACTAGCGGGAGGGTGGAATGAGCAGTTCTTC

V gene: TRBV3-1
D gene: NA
clone size: NA
J gene: TRBJ1-5
CDR3 protein: CASSQGGGFNQPQHF
CDR3 DNA: TGTGCCAGCAGCCAAGGTGGAGGGTTCAATCAGCCCCAGCATTTT

V gene: TRBV20-1
D gene: NA
clone size: many
J gene: TRBJ2-7
CDR3 protein: CSARMAKFSSYEQYF
CDR3 DNA: TGCAGTGCTAGAATGGCGAAATTCAGCTCCTACGAGCAGTACTTC

V gene: TRBV7-6
D gene: TRBD2
clone size: few
J gene: TRBJ2-3
CDR3 protein: CASRPLAGETDTQYF
CDR3 DNA: TGTGCCAGCAGGCCCTTGGCGGGAGAGACAGATACGCAGTATTTT

V gene: TRBV20-1
D gene: TRBD1
clone size: once
J gene: TRBJ2-7
CDR3 protein: CSARPGQGKYEQYF
CDR3 DNA: TGCAGTGCTAGGCCGGGACAGGGGAAATACGAGCAGTACTTC